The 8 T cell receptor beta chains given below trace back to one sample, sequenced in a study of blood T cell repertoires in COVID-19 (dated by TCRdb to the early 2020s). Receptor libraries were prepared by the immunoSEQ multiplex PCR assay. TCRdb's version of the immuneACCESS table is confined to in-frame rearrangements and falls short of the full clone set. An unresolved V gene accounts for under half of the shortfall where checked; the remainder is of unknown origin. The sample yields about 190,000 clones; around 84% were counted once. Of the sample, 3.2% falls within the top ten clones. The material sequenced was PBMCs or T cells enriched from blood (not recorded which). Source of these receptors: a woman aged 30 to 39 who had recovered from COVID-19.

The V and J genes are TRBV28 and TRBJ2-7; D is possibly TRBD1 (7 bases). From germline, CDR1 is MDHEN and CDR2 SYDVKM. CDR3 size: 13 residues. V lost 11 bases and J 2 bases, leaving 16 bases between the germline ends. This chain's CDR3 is CAAGPGTAYEQYF. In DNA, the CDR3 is TGTGCCGCGGGGCCAGGGACAGCCTACGAGCAGTACTTC. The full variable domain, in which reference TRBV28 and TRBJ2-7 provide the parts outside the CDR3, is DVKVTQSSRYLVKRTGEKVFLECVQDMDHENMFWYRQDPGLGLRLIYFSYDVKMKEKGDIPEGYSVSREKKERFSLILESASTNQTSMYLCAAGPGTAYEQYFGPGTRLTVT.

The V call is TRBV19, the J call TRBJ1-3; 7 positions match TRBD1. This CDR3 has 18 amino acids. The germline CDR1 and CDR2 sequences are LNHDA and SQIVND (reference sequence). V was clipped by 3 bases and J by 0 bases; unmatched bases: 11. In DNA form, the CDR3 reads TGTGCCAGTAGTATCGGAATAAGCAGGGGGAGCTCTGGAAACACCATATATTTT. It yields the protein CASSIGISRGSSGNTIYF.

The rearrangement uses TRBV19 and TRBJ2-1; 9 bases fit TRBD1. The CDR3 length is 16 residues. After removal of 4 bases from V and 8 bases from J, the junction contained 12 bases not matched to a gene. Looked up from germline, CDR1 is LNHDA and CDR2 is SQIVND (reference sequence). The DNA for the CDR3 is TGTGCCAGTAGTAACCCACAGGGGGCTGGCCTGGATGAGCAGTTCTTC. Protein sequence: CASSNPQGAGLDEQFF.

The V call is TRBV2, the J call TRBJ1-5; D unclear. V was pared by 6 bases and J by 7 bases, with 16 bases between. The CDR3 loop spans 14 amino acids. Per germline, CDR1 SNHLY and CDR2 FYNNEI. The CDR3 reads CASSRGGSNQPQHF. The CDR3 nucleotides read TGTGCCAGCAGCCGTGGAGGGTCCAACCAGCCCCAGCATTTT.

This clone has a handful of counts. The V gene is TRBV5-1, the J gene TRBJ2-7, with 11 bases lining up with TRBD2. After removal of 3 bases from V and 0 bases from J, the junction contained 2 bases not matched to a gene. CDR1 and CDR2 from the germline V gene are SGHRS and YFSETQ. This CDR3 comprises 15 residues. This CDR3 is CASSSTSGSSYEQYF. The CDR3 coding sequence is TGCGCCAGCAGCTCAACTAGCGGGAGCTCCTACGAGCAGTACTTC.

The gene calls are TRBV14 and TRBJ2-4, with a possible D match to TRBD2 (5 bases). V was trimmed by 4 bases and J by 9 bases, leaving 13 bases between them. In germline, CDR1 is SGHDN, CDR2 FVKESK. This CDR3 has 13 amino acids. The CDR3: CASSPIDEGIQYF. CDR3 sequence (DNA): TGTGCCAGCAGCCCCATTGATGAGGGCATTCAGTACTTC.

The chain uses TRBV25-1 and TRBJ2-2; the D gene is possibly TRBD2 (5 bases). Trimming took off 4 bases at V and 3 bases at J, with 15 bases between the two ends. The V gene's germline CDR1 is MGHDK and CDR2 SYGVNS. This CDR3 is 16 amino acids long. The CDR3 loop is CASSAIEGLDTGELFF. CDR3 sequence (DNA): TGTGCCAGCAGTGCCATCGAGGGTCTGGACACCGGGGAGCTGTTTTTT.

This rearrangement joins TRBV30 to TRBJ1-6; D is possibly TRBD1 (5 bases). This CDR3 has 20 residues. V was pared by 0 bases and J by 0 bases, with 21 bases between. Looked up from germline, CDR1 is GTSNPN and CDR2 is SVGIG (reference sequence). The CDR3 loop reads CAWSVFWGQKDLSYNSPLHF. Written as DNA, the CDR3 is TGTGCCTGGAGTGTATTCTGGGGCCAGAAAGATCTCTCCTATAATTCACCCCTCCACTTT.